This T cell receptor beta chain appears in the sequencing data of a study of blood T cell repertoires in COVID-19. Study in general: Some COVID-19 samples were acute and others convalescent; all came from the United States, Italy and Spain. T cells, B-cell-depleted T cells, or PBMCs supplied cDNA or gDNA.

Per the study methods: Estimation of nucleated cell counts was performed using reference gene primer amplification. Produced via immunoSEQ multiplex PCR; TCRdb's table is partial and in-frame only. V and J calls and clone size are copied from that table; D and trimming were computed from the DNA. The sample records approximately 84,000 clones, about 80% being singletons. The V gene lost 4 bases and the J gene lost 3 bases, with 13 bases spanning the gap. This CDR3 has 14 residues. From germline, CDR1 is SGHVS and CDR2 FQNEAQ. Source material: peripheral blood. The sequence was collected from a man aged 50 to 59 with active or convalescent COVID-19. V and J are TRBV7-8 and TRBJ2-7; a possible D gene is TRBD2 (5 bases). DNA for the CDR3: TGTGCCAGCAGCTCCGGGAATGGACTCTACGAGCAGTACTTC. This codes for CASSSGNGLYEQYF.